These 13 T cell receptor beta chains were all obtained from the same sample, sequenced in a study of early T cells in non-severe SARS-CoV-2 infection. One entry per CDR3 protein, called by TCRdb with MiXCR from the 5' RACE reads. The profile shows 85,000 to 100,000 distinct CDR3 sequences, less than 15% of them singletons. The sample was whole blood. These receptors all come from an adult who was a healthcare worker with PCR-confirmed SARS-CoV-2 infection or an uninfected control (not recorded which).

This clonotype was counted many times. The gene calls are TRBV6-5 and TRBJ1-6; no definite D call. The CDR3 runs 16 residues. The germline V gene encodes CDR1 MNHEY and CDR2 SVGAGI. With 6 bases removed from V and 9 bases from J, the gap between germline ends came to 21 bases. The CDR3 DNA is TGTGCCAGCAGCCCCGAGGTAGCCAGCCTATTTTCACCCCTCCACTTT. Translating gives CASSPEVASLFSPLHF.

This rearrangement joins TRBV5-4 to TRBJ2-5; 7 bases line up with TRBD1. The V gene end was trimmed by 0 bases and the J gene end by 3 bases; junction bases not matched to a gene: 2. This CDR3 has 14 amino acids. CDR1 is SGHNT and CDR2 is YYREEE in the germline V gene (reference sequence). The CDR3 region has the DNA TGTGCCAGCAGCTTGGTAGGACAGGAAGAGACCCAGTACTTC. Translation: CASSLVGQEETQYF.

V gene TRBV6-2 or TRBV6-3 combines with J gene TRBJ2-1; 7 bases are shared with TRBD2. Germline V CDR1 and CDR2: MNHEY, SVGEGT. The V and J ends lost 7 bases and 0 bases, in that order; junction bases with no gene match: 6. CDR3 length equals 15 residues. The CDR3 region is CASTSGEISYNEQFF. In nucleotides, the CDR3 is TGTGCCAGCACCAGCGGGGAAATCTCCTACAATGAGCAGTTCTTC.

CDR3 DNA: TGTGCCAGCAGCTTAAGGGACGGGGGAGTCGGGGAGCTGTTTTTT. This encodes CASSLRDGGVGELFF. The genes are TRBV7-9 and TRBJ2-2; D is possibly TRBD2 (6 bases). Germline loops: CDR1 SEHNR, CDR2 FQNEAQ (reference sequence). The CDR3 has 15 amino acids. V shed 2 bases and J shed 7 bases, with 14 bases lying between them. The full variable domain, with the rest looked up from reference TRBV7-9 and TRBJ2-2, is DTGVSQNPRHKITKRGQNVTFRCDPISEHNRLYWYRQTLGQGPEFLTYFQNEAQLEKSRLLSDRFSAERPKGSFSTLEIQRTEQGDSAMYLCASSLRDGGVGELFFGEGSRLTVL.

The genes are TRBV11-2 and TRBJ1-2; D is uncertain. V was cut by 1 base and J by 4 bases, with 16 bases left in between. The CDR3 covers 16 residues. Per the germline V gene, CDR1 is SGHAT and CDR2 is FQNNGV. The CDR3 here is CASSLGGSALPYGYTF. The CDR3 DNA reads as TGTGCCAGCAGCTTAGGCGGCAGCGCCCTCCCCTATGGCTACACCTTC.

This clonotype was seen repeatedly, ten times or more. In DNA, the CDR3 is TGTGCCAGCTCACCGGGCCAGGGGCCCGAGCAGTACTTC. This translates into CASSPGQGPEQYF. The chain employs TRBV18 and TRBJ2-7; D possibly corresponds to TRBD1 (6 bases). Germline CDR1 KGHSH, CDR2 LQKENI. This CDR3 region has 13 residues. Trimming pared 3 bases from V and 6 bases from J, leaving 12 bases between.

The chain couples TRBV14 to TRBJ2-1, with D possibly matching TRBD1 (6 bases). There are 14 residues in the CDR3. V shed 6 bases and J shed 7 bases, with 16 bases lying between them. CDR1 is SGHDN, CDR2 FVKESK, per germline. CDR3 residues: CASSHNRARNEQFF. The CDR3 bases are TGTGCCAGCAGTCACAACAGGGCGCGGAATGAGCAGTTCTTC.

CDR3 sequence reads: CASSPALAETQYF. CDR3 nucleotide sequence: TGCGCCAGCAGCCCGGCTTTGGCGGAGACCCAGTACTTC. The chain joins TRBV4-1 to TRBJ2-5; D not certain. The V gene lost 4 bases and the J gene lost 5 bases, with 11 bases spanning the gap. Germline values: CDR1 MGHRA, CDR2 YSYEKL. The CDR3 extends over 13 amino acids.

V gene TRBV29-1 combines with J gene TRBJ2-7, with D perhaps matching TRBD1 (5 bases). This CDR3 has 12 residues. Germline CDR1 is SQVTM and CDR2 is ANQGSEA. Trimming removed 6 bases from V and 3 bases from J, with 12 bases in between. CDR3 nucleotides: TGCAGCGTCGGCAGGGCAGACTACGAGCAGTACTTC. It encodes CSVGRADYEQYF.

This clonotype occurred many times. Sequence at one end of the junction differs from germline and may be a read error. CDR3 in amino acids: CASSPYLGASYEQYF. In DNA, the CDR3 is TGTGCCAGCAGCCCCTACCTAGGGGCTTCCTACGAGCAGTACTTC. The rearrangement links TRBV5-1 to TRBJ2-7, with D perhaps TRBD1 (5 bases). CDR1 and CDR2 from the germline V gene are SGHRS and YFSETQ. The CDR3 consists of 15 residues.

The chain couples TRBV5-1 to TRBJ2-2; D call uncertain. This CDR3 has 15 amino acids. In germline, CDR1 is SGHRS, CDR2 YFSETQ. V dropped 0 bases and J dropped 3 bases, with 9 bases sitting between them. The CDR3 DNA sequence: TGCGCCAGCAGCTTGGGGTTCCCCGACACCGGGGAGCTGTTTTTT. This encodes CASSLGFPDTGELFF.

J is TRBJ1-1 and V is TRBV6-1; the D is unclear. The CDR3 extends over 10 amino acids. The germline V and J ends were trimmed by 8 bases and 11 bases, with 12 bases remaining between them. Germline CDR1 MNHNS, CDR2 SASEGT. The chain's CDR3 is CASAFRKAFF. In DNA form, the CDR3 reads TGTGCCAGCGCCTTTAGGAAGGCTTTCTTT.

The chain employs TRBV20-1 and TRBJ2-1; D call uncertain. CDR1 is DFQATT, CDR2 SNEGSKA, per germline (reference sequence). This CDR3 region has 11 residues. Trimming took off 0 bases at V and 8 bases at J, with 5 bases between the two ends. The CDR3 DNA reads TGCAGTGCTAGAGAGACTTATGAGCAGTTCTTC. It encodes CSARETYEQFF.